The T cell receptor (beta chain) described here comes from a study of T-cell memory formation after mild COVID-19. Overall study findings and caveats: Shrinking CD4+ clones were chiefly CM and EM; CD8+ ones were chiefly EMRA.

The CDR3 is 15 amino acids. From germline, CDR1 is SGHRS and CDR2 YFSETQ. V shed 2 bases, J shed 4 bases, and the junction held 6 bases outside the gene matches. TCRdb re-analysed the 5' RACE reads in MiXCR, keeping a single row per CDR3 protein. The sample has approximately 150,000 distinct CDR3 sequences; 10% to 15% are singletons. In this sample, this clonotype turned up a few times. Its antigen is undetermined. J is TRBJ2-3 and V is TRBV5-1, with 8 positions matching TRBD2. The sequenced material came from PBMCs or a T cell subset sorted from them (not recorded which). The receptor was isolated from a man aged 18 to 30 who had mild COVID-19 (a few samples of this study predate the infection). Cell type and time point are not known. DNA of the CDR3: TGCGCCAGCAGCTTCGGGACTAGAACGGCAGATACGCAGTATTTT. Residues: CASSFGTRTADTQYF.